This T cell receptor (beta chain) appears in the sequencing data of a study of shared clonotypes between healthy human individuals. Looking at the study overall: Those who served as donors were a couple of women and a few men between the ages of 18 and 49.

Adult Caucasians living in Nashville, Tennessee made up all of the donors. Once extracted for a subset, genomic DNA was divided evenly among several immunoSEQ plates. Original processing methods: In the immunoSEQ data, sequences were junction-only and lacked quality scores, so filtering differed. Profiled with immunoSEQ multiplex PCR; TCRdb holds only in-frame clones, not every one. Clone size and V and J calls were adopted from that table, with D and trimming inferred from the DNA. The table shows roughly 500,000 clones, with approximately 82% occurring only once. Germline loops: CDR1 ENHRY, CDR2 SYGVKD. The CDR3 is 13 amino acids. V was trimmed by 8 bases and J by 0 bases, leaving 7 bases between them.

Sequenced: PBMCs. The clonotype comes from a woman aged 40 to 49 in good health. Some clones in this sample may be carry-over from other donors' samples. The V and J genes are TRBV10-3 and TRBJ1-4, with a weak D call TRBD1 (5 bases). The CDR3 DNA sequence: TGTGCCATCGGCAGGGCAACTAATGAAAAACTGTTTTTT. Residues: CAIGRATNEKLFF.